The sequence of this T cell receptor beta chain was determined in a study of blood T cell repertoires in COVID-19. Across the whole study: The United States, Italy and Spain supplied acute and convalescent COVID-19 samples. PBMCs, B-cell-depleted T cells, or T cells were the source of the cDNA or gDNA that made up the material.

Germline V CDR1 and CDR2: KGHSH, LQKENI. The V and J ends lost 0 bases and 1 base, in that order; junction bases with no gene match: 7. CDR3 length equals 17 residues. Authors' methods: Amplification of reference gene primers was used by the study to estimate nucleated cell counts. Some clones are missing from TCRdb's copy, which holds only in-frame ones; the method was immunoSEQ multiplex PCR. Clone size and V and J calls were adopted from that table, with D and trimming inferred from the DNA. The sample shows around 68,000 clones, 65% to 85% of them seen only once. The source is a woman aged 50 to 60 with acute or convalescent COVID-19. This chain joins TRBV18 and TRBJ2-7; 9 bases are a match to TRBD1. Source material: peripheral blood. CDR3 sequence: CASSPPAGTGMSYEQYF. The CDR3 DNA follows: TGTGCCAGCTCACCACCAGCCGGGACAGGGATGTCCTACGAGCAGTACTTC.